The 2 T cell receptor beta chains below all came from one sample that was sequenced in a study of long-term antiretroviral therapy in people with HIV. Version v3.0 of the immunoSEQ assay ran at survey level. The method was immunoSEQ multiplex PCR; TCRdb's version includes in-frame clones alone and lacks a portion of them. The data contain 20,000 to 25,000 clones, 70% to 85% of them singletons. Sequencing was performed on unsorted PBMCs, taken 0.5 years before starting antiretroviral therapy. The receptor set was obtained from a middle-aged man with HIV.

This clone has only a few counts. The rearrangement links TRBV6-5 to TRBJ1-6, with D unclear. Per the germline V gene, CDR1 is MNHEY and CDR2 is SVGAGI. Trimming left V 0 bases short and J 19 bases short, with 16 bases between. The CDR3 sequence is 13 residues long. CDR3 sequence: CASSYSKVGPPHF. DNA of the CDR3: TGTGCCAGCAGTTACTCGAAGGTCGGGCCCCCTCACTTT.

The chain couples TRBV7-6 to TRBJ1-5, with TRBD1 matching over 12 bases. With V trimmed by 5 bases and J by 3 bases, 5 bases remained unmatched. The germline V gene encodes CDR1 SGHVS and CDR2 FNYEAQ. The CDR3 runs 16 residues. CDR3 in amino acids: CASSAGTGGFNQPQHF. The CDR3 bases are TGTGCCAGCAGCGCCGGGACAGGGGGCTTCAATCAGCCCCAGCATTTT.